Each of the 14 T cell receptor beta chains below was sequenced from the same sample in a study of cytotoxic CD8 clonotypes in ibrutinib-treated CLL. Profiling relied on immunoSEQ multiplex PCR, and the TCRdb table lists in-frame clones only, not all of them. Of some 140,000 clones listed, around 93% are singletons. The material was PBMCs, obtained after 12 months of ibrutinib treatment. These TCRs come from a human donor with chronic lymphocytic leukemia.

The chain couples TRBV10-3 to TRBJ2-3; D call uncertain. Germline V gene data show CDR1 as ENHRY and CDR2 as SYGVKD. The ends were cut back, 3 bases at V and 0 bases at J, with 7 bases in the middle. CDR3 length: 14 amino acids. CDR3 amino acids: CAISEVPSTDTQYF. Here the CDR3 DNA reads TGTGCCATCAGTGAAGTTCCTAGCACAGATACGCAGTATTTT.

This clone came up once. The J gene is TRBJ1-4, the V gene TRBV2; tentative D call: TRBD1 (6 bases). The CDR3 sequence is 16 residues long. From germline, CDR1 is SNHLY and CDR2 FYNNEI. V was shortened by 5 bases and J by 7 bases, with 20 bases between the two germline ends. CDR3 in amino acids: CASSPERPGAVEKLFF. The CDR3 DNA follows: TGTGCCAGCAGTCCGGAGAGGCCAGGGGCCGTTGAAAAACTGTTTTTT.

The genes are TRBV30 and TRBJ2-1; D is uncertain. Between the trimmed V and J ends, which lost 2 bases and 1 base, there was a span of 12 bases. Germline V gene data show CDR1 as GTSNPN and CDR2 as SVGIG (reference sequence). This CDR3 has 15 amino acids. The CDR3 region has the DNA TGTGCCTGGAGTACCCAGCGCGTATCCTACAATGAGCAGTTCTTC. Translated: CAWSTQRVSYNEQFF. Looking up the rest from reference TRBV30 and TRBJ2-1 gives the full variable domain: SQTIHQWPATLVQPVGSPLSLECTVEGTSNPNLYWYRQAAGRGLQLLFYSVGIGQISSEVPQNLSASRPQDRQFILSSKKLLLSDSGFYLCAWSTQRVSYNEQFFGPGTRLTVL.

The chain combines TRBV9 with TRBJ1-1; D not resolved. The V gene's germline CDR1 is SGDLS and CDR2 YYNGEE. V was pared by 4 bases and J by 1 base, with 11 bases between. The CDR3 spans 14 residues. The CDR3 spells CASSLMDGNTEAFF. CDR3 in DNA: TGTGCCAGCAGCCTTATGGACGGGAACACTGAAGCTTTCTTT.

The chain is built from TRBV2 and TRBJ2-5; D is uncertain. The CDR3 length is 15 residues. Germline CDR1 and CDR2: SNHLY and FYNNEI. Between the trimmed V and J ends, which lost 0 bases and 3 bases, there was a span of 11 bases. The CDR3 loop reads CASSEAQLGKETQYF. The DNA of the CDR3 is TGTGCCAGCAGTGAAGCTCAACTGGGGAAAGAGACCCAGTACTTC.

This rearrangement joins TRBV28 to TRBJ2-7; possibly TRBD1 or TRBD2 for D (5 bases each). The CDR3 sequence is 12 residues long. The V gene's germline CDR1 is MDHEN and CDR2 SYDVKM. The V end lost 7 bases, the J end lost 0 bases, and 7 bases lay between the germline ends. CDR3 nucleotides: TGTGCCAGCAAGGGGACCTCCTACGAGCAGTACTTC. Translation: CASKGTSYEQYF.

The rearrangement joins TRBV28 to TRBJ2-7, with 7 positions matching TRBD2. Germline trimming cut 3 bases from V and 2 bases from J; bases unmatched to any gene: 13. The CDR3 spans 17 residues. Germline V gene lookup returns CDR1 MDHEN and CDR2 SYDVKM. The CDR3 region has the DNA TGTGCCAGCAGTTTCTTTTATAGGGGAGGGCCCCCCTACGAGCAGTACTTC. Translation gives CASSFFYRGGPPYEQYF.

This chain links TRBV10-3 with TRBJ2-7; the D gene could be TRBD1 or TRBD2 (7 bases each). CDR1 and CDR2 (germline): ENHRY, SYGVKD. Trimming removed 4 bases from V and 0 bases from J, with 13 bases in between. This CDR3 spans 15 amino acids. The DNA for the CDR3 is TGTGCCATCAGTGGGGGGAGGGACAGCTCCTACGAGCAGTACTTC. Amino acid sequence: CAISGGRDSSYEQYF.

The J gene is TRBJ2-1, the V gene TRBV20-1; TRBD1 might be the D (5 bases). The CDR3 is made up of 11 amino acids. V lost 5 bases and J 8 bases, leaving 10 bases between the germline ends. Germline V lookup: CDR1 DFQATT, CDR2 SNEGSKA (reference sequence). The CDR3: CSALGHDEQFF. CDR3 in DNA: TGCAGTGCTCTAGGACACGATGAGCAGTTCTTC.

Written as DNA, the CDR3 is TGTGCCAGCAGCCGGGGACAGGGGAAGGACGAGCAGTACTTC. This sequence encodes CASSRGQGKDEQYF. The rearrangement joins TRBV7-9 to TRBJ2-7, with TRBD1 identical over 10 bases. Trimming at V came to 5 bases and at J to 5 bases, leaving 6 bases not matched to a gene. Germline assignment: CDR1 SEHNR and CDR2 FQNEAQ (reference sequence). This CDR3 spans 14 amino acids.

This clone appeared once. The V gene is TRBV19, the J gene TRBJ1-2, with D possibly being TRBD1 (5 bases). Germline-derived CDR1 and CDR2 are LNHDA and SQIVND (reference sequence). Trimming took off 5 bases at V and 4 bases at J, with 17 bases between the two ends. The CDR3 contains 15 residues. The DNA for the CDR3 is TGTGCCAGTAGTCCCGAAGCGACAGTCCGCTATGGCTACACCTTC. It codes for CASSPEATVRYGYTF.

The CDR3 coding sequence is TGTGCCAGCAGCTTAGTGGCGGGGAACACTGAAGCTTTCTTT. This codes for CASSLVAGNTEAFF. This chain uses TRBV7-8 with TRBJ1-1; D unresolved. Germline V CDR1 and CDR2: SGHVS, FQNEAQ. V lost 1 base and J 1 base, leaving 7 bases between the germline ends. This CDR3 comprises 14 residues. The variable domain in full, with the rest retrieved from reference TRBV7-8 and TRBJ1-1, is GAGVSQSPRYKVAKRGQDVALRCDPISGHVSLFWYQQALGQGPEFLTYFQNEAQLDKSGLPSDRFFAERPEGSVSTLKIQRTQQEDSAVYLCASSLVAGNTEAFFGQGTRLTVV.

The chain carries TRBV2 and TRBJ2-2; no reliable D call. CDR3 length equals 15 residues. Germline V CDR1 and CDR2: SNHLY, FYNNEI. Trimming removed 3 bases from V and 6 bases from J, with 14 bases in between. DNA of the CDR3: TGTGCCAGCAGTGACGTACGGAGTTCCCCCGGGGAGCTGTTTTTT. Its protein product is CASSDVRSSPGELFF.

This chain links TRBV16 with TRBJ1-2; 9 positions agree with TRBD1. V was pared by 8 bases and J by 3 bases, with 1 base of the junction left unmatched. This CDR3 is 12 amino acids long. The germline V gene has CDR1 KGHSY and CDR2 FQNENV. The CDR3 sequence is CASGTGYYGYTF. The CDR3 nucleotides are TGTGCCAGCGGGACAGGGTACTATGGCTACACCTTC.